This TCR beta chain emerged from a study of PD-L1 blockade in urothelial cancer (dated by TCRdb to the late 2010s). About the full investigation: Every patient began therapy around 2014 and was given atezolizumab 1,200 mg intravenously every 3 weeks. Pretreatment tumor samples, along with matched peripheral blood serially collected before and after atezolizumab treatment, were subjected to TCR sequencing. The study, an exploratory multi-omic analysis, examined somatic, immune and clinical correlates of response to PD-L1 blockade with atezolizumab in urothelial cancer. Blood samples were analyzed at two time points: 3 weeks after treatment start (second dose) and 6 weeks after treatment start. Blood samples gave median yields of around 140,000 T cells and tens of thousands of unique TCRs, along with a median clonality of around 0.08. Nine or ten patients reached durable clinical benefit, while 15 to 25 patients did not. Progression-free survival longer than 6 months counted as durable clinical benefit, and TCR features were additionally tested against both progression-free and overall survival. An ECOG performance status of 0 or 1 was recorded for the patients, and 0 to 3 prior chemotherapy regimens had been received by the patients. Pretreatment blood TCR-seq was available for about 28 patients, at least one posttreatment blood collection was obtained for about 24 patients, and tumor TCR-seq was available for about 24 patients. Whole exome sequencing and RNA sequencing of pretreatment tumors were performed alongside TCR sequencing in the same patients. About 85% of the 29 patients were males with bladder-origin urothelial cancer, and about 65% of the roughly 30 reported a prior smoking history. What the study reported, not specific to this receptor: Small sample size (n ≈ 30) and many exploratory analyses mean the results are intended to be hypothesis-generating. A pretreatment peripheral blood TCR clonality below the median was linked to improved progression-free and overall survival. At 3 weeks after the start of treatment, tumor-associated TCR clones in peripheral blood had expanded more in patients with durable benefit (n of about 22, p = 0.022).

The cohort included 29 patients with locally advanced or metastatic urothelial carcinoma who were treated at Memorial Sloan Kettering on a trial protocol. Peripheral blood mononuclear cells were collected pretreatment and during treatment, with between 1 and 8 total time points per patient. The Qiagen DNeasy Blood extraction kit was used to purify genomic DNA from total PBMCs and tumor samples. PBMCs were collected pretreatment and during treatment, and were isolated and stored as previously described. Synthetic TCR analog templates were spiked into each PCR so that absolute template abundance could be estimated from read counts. Using the immunoSEQ assay, TCRbeta CDR3 regions were amplified from genomic DNA with bias-controlled V and J gene primers. Sequencing of rearranged TCRbeta segments was done at approximately 20X coverage. Turning to the authors' computational methods: Sequencing errors were corrected by clustering, and CDR3s were annotated against IMGT so that V, D and J genes could be assigned. Downstream analyses used only productive TCRbeta rearrangements and left out out-of-frame or stop-codon sequences. Clonality was calculated as one minus the Shannon entropy normalized by the log of the number of unique productive sequences. Clones differing between time points or between blood and tumor were identified by Fisher's exact test with Benjamini-Hochberg correction at adjusted p below 0.01. TCRdb took over this immuneACCESS table, retaining in-frame rearrangements with V and J assigned. Such tables are incomplete; in checked studies, under half of the missing clones stem from an unresolved V gene, and the remainder is unexplained. V, J and clone size reflect that table, while D and trimming were determined from the DNA. Here the sample has 70,000 or so clones; roughly nine tenths occur a single time. 3.4% of the sample is held by the ten biggest clonotypes.

CDR1 and CDR2 are drawn from the germline V gene (reference sequence): SEHNR, FQNEAQ. From V the trimming removes 1 base and from J it removes 1 base, while the gene matches leave 5 bases of the junction unaccounted for. The CDR3 covers 16 residues, taking in both the cysteine and the phenylalanine. Of the read, only the CDR3 DNA is kept; its 48 bases are in frame from base 1. Details on this clone: No antigen is known for it. Per-nucleotide qualities are absent, and no much larger clonotype sits a single base away.

The TCR was taken from a man aged 60 to 69 with urothelial cancer. The sequence links TRBV7-9 to TRBJ2-7, with 9 bases matching TRBD2. The sequencing used PBMCs, collected around atezolizumab (anti-PD-L1) treatment. The nucleotide sequence is TGTGCCAGCAGCTTAGGAGTAGCGGGAGTATCCTACGAGCAGTACTTC. It codes for CASSLGVAGVSYEQYF.